This TCR beta chain was retrieved from a study of control samples from healthy donors and cancer patients. V lost 1 base and J lost 0, with 19 bases in between. CDR1 and CDR2 (germline): SGHDT, YYEEEE. CDR3 length: 19 amino acids. This clone has just a few counts. Sequencing was performed with immunoSEQ multiplex PCR; in TCRdb, only in-frame clones are kept and a portion is missing. The sample has more than 95,000 clones; nearly 95% are singletons. The sequence was collected from a man aged 25-40 years in good health. Input material: blood. The chain carries TRBV5-6 and TRBJ2-2; perhaps TRBD1 as D (5 bases). In nucleotides, the CDR3 is TGTGCCAGCAGCTTGAGAGGCGGCGACAGCGATTCGAACACCGGGGAGCTGTTTTTT. This gives the protein CASSLRGGDSDSNTGELFF. The full variable domain, in which reference TRBV5-6 and TRBJ2-2 provide the parts outside the CDR3, is DAGVTQSPTHLIKTRGQQVTLRCSPKSGHDTVSWYQQALGQGPQFIFQYYEEEERQRGNFPDRFSGHQFPNYSSELNVNALLLGDSALYLCASSLRGGDSDSNTGELFFGEGSRLTVL.